These 32 T cell receptor beta chains share one sample of origin, sequenced in a study of cytomegalovirus exposure and HLA in healthy donors. PCR amplification relied on 60 Vbeta primers (plus 13 Jbeta primers). The assay was immunoSEQ multiplex PCR, and TCRdb's table has in-frame clones only and misses some. The sample consists of 95,000 to 150,000 clones, about 79% of them appearing once. The source material was PBMCs. The receptors originated from a middle-aged man in good health and CMV-seronegative.

The chain is built from TRBV19 and TRBJ1-2; D may be TRBD1 (6 bases). Per the germline V gene, CDR1 is LNHDA and CDR2 is SQIVND (reference sequence). V lost 5 bases to trimming and J lost 7 bases, with 14 bases between them. CDR3 length: 13 amino acids. CDR3 protein: CASSSGQPTGYTF. DNA of the CDR3: TGTGCCAGTAGTTCGGGACAACCCACTGGCTACACCTTC. The entire variable domain, with the rest obtained from reference TRBV19 and TRBJ1-2, is as follows: DGGITQSPKYLFRKEGQNVTLSCEQNLNHDAMYWYRQDPGQGLRLIYYSQIVNDFQKGDIAEGYSVSREKKESFPLTVTSAQKNPTAFYLCASSSGQPTGYTFGSGTRLTVV.

The chain carries TRBV6-5 and TRBJ1-1, with D perhaps matching TRBD1 (5 bases). CDR1 and CDR2 (germline): MNHEY, SVGAGI. Trimming left V 2 bases short and J 0 bases short, with 7 bases between. The CDR3 runs to 14 residues. CDR3 nucleotide sequence: TGTGCCAGCAGTTACGGGGGGGTGAACACTGAAGCTTTCTTT. It specifies CASSYGGVNTEAFF.

The V and J genes are TRBV10-1 and TRBJ2-7; D unresolved. This CDR3 has 13 amino acids. V lost 8 bases and J lost 2, with 13 bases in between. Germline CDR1 WNHNN, CDR2 SYGVQD (reference sequence). The CDR3 sequence: CASHSGSPYEQYF. The CDR3 DNA sequence: TGCGCCAGCCATTCAGGAAGCCCCTACGAGCAGTACTTC.

The rearrangement uses TRBV5-1 and TRBJ2-3; no clear D. With 1 base removed from V and 7 bases from J, the gap between germline ends came to 13 bases. CDR1 and CDR2 (germline): SGHRS, YFSETQ. The CDR3 extends over 14 amino acids. CDR3 in amino acids: CASSLYKSLYTQYF. CDR3 nucleotide sequence: TGCGCCAGCAGCTTGTACAAATCCCTCTATACGCAGTATTTT.

The V and J genes are TRBV7-2 and TRBJ2-1, with D possibly matching TRBD1 (5 bases). V was cut by 1 base and J by 15 bases, with 13 bases left in between. CDR3 length: 12 residues. CDR1 SGHTA and CDR2 FQGNSA come from the germline V gene. The CDR3 here is CASSLELAQGFF. CDR3 DNA: TGTGCCAGCAGCTTAGAATTGGCCCAGGGGTTCTTC.

This clone occurred a few times. The chain employs TRBV28 and TRBJ2-3; TRBD2 aligns across 9 bases. From germline, CDR1 is MDHEN and CDR2 SYDVKM. The CDR3 extends over 18 amino acids. V shed 5 bases and J 4 bases; nucleotides not matched to a gene: 16. The CDR3 coding sequence is TGTGCCAGCAGTCCACCCTGGGGAGCGGGGGGACCGGCAGATACGCAGTATTTT. It is translated as CASSPPWGAGGPADTQYF. The complete variable domain, with remaining parts taken from reference TRBV28 and TRBJ2-3, reads DVKVTQSSRYLVKRTGEKVFLECVQDMDHENMFWYRQDPGLGLRLIYFSYDVKMKEKGDIPEGYSVSREKKERFSLILESASTNQTSMYLCASSPPWGAGGPADTQYFGPGTRLTVL.

Only one count was recorded for this clone. This chain joins TRBV5-6 and TRBJ1-2; possible D gene TRBD1, 6 bases. CDR3 length equals 13 residues. V was shortened by 5 bases and J by 4 bases, with 12 bases between the two germline ends. The germline CDR1 and CDR2 sequences are SGHDT and YYEEEE. DNA of the CDR3: TGTGCCAGCAGTTCCGACAGGATCTATGGCTACACCTTC. It translates to CASSSDRIYGYTF.

V is TRBV28 and J is TRBJ2-2; weak D call: TRBD1 (6 bases). V lost 6 bases and J lost 1, with 6 bases in between. CDR3 length equals 13 residues. Per the germline V gene, CDR1 is MDHEN and CDR2 is SYDVKM. This CDR3 reads CASRGGNTGELFF. CDR3 nucleotides: TGTGCCAGCAGAGGGGGGAACACCGGGGAGCTGTTTTTT.

The rearrangement links TRBV7-9 to TRBJ2-7; 7 bases fit TRBD1. Germline-derived CDR1 and CDR2 are SEHNR and FQNEAQ (reference sequence). This CDR3 is 13 amino acids long. V shed 5 bases and J 2 bases; nucleotides not matched to a gene: 3. The chain's CDR3 is CASSVGQAYEQYV. Written as DNA, the CDR3 is TGTGCCAGCAGCGTTGGACAGGCCTACGAGCAGTACGTC.

This clone came up a few times. V usage is TRBV9 and J usage is TRBJ2-1; TRBD2 aligns across 8 bases. CDR3 length: 16 residues. Germline CDR1 is SGDLS and CDR2 is YYNGEE. Trimming at V came to 0 bases and at J to 7 bases, leaving 9 bases not matched to a gene. CDR3 DNA: TGTGCCAGCAGCGTAGTGGAAGCGGGGGTGTTTAATGAGCAGTTCTTC. Encoded protein: CASSVVEAGVFNEQFF.

The gene calls are TRBV4-1 and TRBJ1-5, with a weak D call TRBD1 (5 bases). The V end lost 1 base, the J end lost 4 bases, and 17 bases lay between the germline ends. Germline CDR1 and CDR2: MGHRA and YSYEKL. This CDR3 contains 17 residues. In DNA, the CDR3 is TGCGCCAGCAGCCAAGTCTTCAGGGCAGAAGAGAATCAGCCCCAGCATTTT. Translated: CASSQVFRAEENQPQHF.

This chain links TRBV5-1 with TRBJ1-2; 10 bases line up with TRBD1. From germline, CDR1 is SGHRS and CDR2 YFSETQ. Losses at the gene ends were 2 bases for V and 6 bases for J; bases not matched to a gene: 4. This CDR3 is built from 14 residues. The CDR3: CASSFLGTGDGYTF. The CDR3 DNA is TGCGCCAGCAGCTTCCTTGGGACAGGGGATGGCTACACCTTC.

J is TRBJ1-2 and V is TRBV10-3; 8 bases line up with TRBD1. V shed 5 bases, J shed 3 bases, and the junction held 2 bases outside the gene matches. CDR1 is ENHRY and CDR2 is SYGVKD in the germline V gene. This CDR3 spans 13 amino acids. CDR3 in DNA: TGTGCCATCAGTCCACAGGGGGACTATGGCTACACCTTC. This encodes CAISPQGDYGYTF.

V usage is TRBV6-6 and J usage is TRBJ1-6, with D uncertain. Trimming removed 2 bases at V and 6 bases at J, with 11 bases between. CDR1 and CDR2 from the germline V gene are MNHNY and SVGAGI (reference sequence). The CDR3 runs to 15 residues. CDR3 protein: CASSYSVYSNSPLHF. CDR3 DNA: TGTGCCAGCAGTTACAGCGTCTACTCTAATTCACCCCTCCACTTT.

This clone was seen a single time. V gene TRBV5-4 combines with J gene TRBJ2-5; possibly TRBD1 for D (5 bases). This CDR3 region has 15 residues. CDR1 and CDR2 (germline): SGHNT, YYREEE (reference sequence). With 0 bases removed from V and 3 bases from J, the gap between germline ends came to 12 bases. CDR3 residues: CASSLESGPEETQYF. CDR3 coding DNA: TGTGCCAGCAGCTTGGAGTCAGGGCCTGAAGAGACCCAGTACTTC.

V is TRBV4-3 and J is TRBJ2-2; TRBD1 aligns across 9 bases. After removal of 1 base from V and 6 bases from J, the junction contained 6 bases not matched to a gene. The CDR3 has 16 amino acids. Germline V gene data show CDR1 as LGHNA and CDR2 as YSLEER. CDR3 region: CASSQAGTGFPGELFF. The DNA for the CDR3 is TGCGCCAGCAGCCAAGCCGGGACAGGGTTCCCCGGGGAGCTGTTTTTT.

This clone was seen a handful of times. The gene calls are TRBV10-3 and TRBJ2-6; tentative D call: TRBD2 (6 bases). The germline V and J ends were trimmed by 4 bases and 1 base, with 14 bases remaining between them. Per the germline V gene, CDR1 is ENHRY and CDR2 is SYGVKD. The CDR3 has 17 residues. The CDR3 here is CAISGGAILSGANVLTF. The CDR3 DNA follows: TGTGCCATCAGTGGCGGGGCGATTCTGTCTGGGGCCAACGTCCTGACTTTC.

This clone was seen a few times. Other DNA sequences in the same sample also yield this CDR3. This sequence joins TRBV9 and TRBJ2-5, with TRBD2 identical over 11 bases. V shed 4 bases, J shed 5 bases, and the junction held 7 bases outside the gene matches. CDR1 is SGDLS, CDR2 YYNGEE, per germline. This CDR3 has 15 residues. In DNA form, the CDR3 reads TGTGCCAGCAGCTTTAGCGGGGGGGCCCTTGAGACCCAGTACTTC. Protein product: CASSFSGGALETQYF.

The V call is TRBV28, the J call TRBJ1-2; D is unclear. CDR1 MDHEN and CDR2 SYDVKM come from the germline V gene. The V end was cut by 3 bases, the J end by 8 bases, with 22 bases between. This CDR3 region has 16 residues. The CDR3 DNA reads as TGTGCCAGCAGTTTCCTGGCGGAGGGAAAACGGTTGGGCTACACCTTC. It is translated as CASSFLAEGKRLGYTF.

V is TRBV6-6 and J is TRBJ1-5; 7 nucleotides align to TRBD1. Germline CDR1 is MNHNY and CDR2 is SVGAGI (reference sequence). The CDR3 sequence is 16 residues long. The junction had 2 bases not matched to a gene; V was cut back by 0 bases and J by 0 bases. CDR3 protein: CASSYSGGDSNQPQHF. Written as DNA, the CDR3 is TGTGCCAGCAGTTACTCAGGGGGCGATAGCAATCAGCCCCAGCATTTT.

This sequence joins TRBV7-6 and TRBJ2-5; D ambiguous. The germline V and J ends were trimmed by 2 bases and 6 bases, with 7 bases remaining between them. Germline V gene lookup returns CDR1 SGHVS and CDR2 FNYEAQ. The CDR3 is 12 residues long. The CDR3 DNA sequence: TGTGCCAGCAGCTTAAGCCTCAAGACCCAGTACTTC. Protein product: CASSLSLKTQYF.

V is TRBV25-1 and J is TRBJ1-6; 9 bases match TRBD1. Trimming took 2 bases from V and 7 from J; bases not matched to a gene: 3. CDR3 length: 15 amino acids. Germline V CDR1 and CDR2: MGHDK, SYGVNS. The CDR3 region is CASSEGTGQNSPLHF. CDR3 coding DNA: TGTGCCAGCAGTGAAGGGACAGGGCAAAATTCACCCCTCCACTTT.

The chain carries TRBV10-3 and TRBJ2-1; D possibly corresponds to TRBD1 (6 bases). The CDR3 runs to 15 residues. Germline V gives CDR1 ENHRY, CDR2 SYGVKD. The germline V and J ends were trimmed by 2 bases and 8 bases, with 16 bases remaining between them. The CDR3 sequence: CAISETGPRRHEQFF. As DNA, the CDR3 is TGTGCCATCAGTGAGACAGGGCCGCGTAGGCATGAGCAGTTCTTC.

The chain links TRBV7-9 to TRBJ2-3, with D unresolved. With 4 bases removed from V and 2 bases from J, the gap between germline ends came to 16 bases. The germline V gene encodes CDR1 SEHNR and CDR2 FQNEAQ (reference sequence). The CDR3 is 16 amino acids. CDR3 DNA: TGTGCCAGCAGCTCCCGAGAGGAATTCTTCACAGATACGCAGTATTTT. This gives the protein CASSSREEFFTDTQYF. Full variable domain (outside the CDR3, taken from reference TRBV7-9 and TRBJ2-3): DTGVSQNPRHKITKRGQNVTFRCDPISEHNRLYWYRQTLGQGPEFLTYFQNEAQLEKSRLLSDRFSAERPKGSFSTLEIQRTEQGDSAMYLCASSSREEFFTDTQYFGPGTRLTVL.

This clone has a handful of counts. This CDR3 reads CASEQTRTDTQYF. In nucleotides, the CDR3 is TGTGCCAGCGAACAAACCCGCACAGATACGCAGTATTTT. The chain employs TRBV2 and TRBJ2-3; D is ambiguous. CDR1 and CDR2 from the germline V gene are SNHLY and FYNNEI. CDR3 size: 13 residues. V was clipped by 8 bases and J by 1 base, with 10 bases between them. Based on the CDR3 plus reference TRBV2 and TRBJ2-3, the full variable domain is EPEVTQTPSHQVTQMGQEVILRCVPISNHLYFYWYRQILGQKVEFLVSFYNNEISEKSEIFDDQFSVERPDGSNFTLKIRSTKLEDSAMYFCASEQTRTDTQYFGPGTRLTVL.

This clone has only one observation. The genes are TRBV30 and TRBJ2-1; tentatively, D is TRBD1 (5 bases). V was cut by 2 bases and J by 6 bases, with 14 bases left in between. This CDR3 has 14 amino acids. Germline values: CDR1 GTSNPN, CDR2 SVGIG (reference sequence). CDR3 sequence (DNA): TGTGCCTGGAGTTCCCCAGCCAGGGCCAATGAGCAGTTCTTC. Translated, it gives CAWSSPARANEQFF. The whole variable domain, remainder taken from reference TRBV30 and TRBJ2-1, is SQTIHQWPATLVQPVGSPLSLECTVEGTSNPNLYWYRQAAGRGLQLLFYSVGIGQISSEVPQNLSASRPQDRQFILSSKKLLLSDSGFYLCAWSSPARANEQFFGPGTRLTVL.

The chain is built from TRBV28 and TRBJ2-7, with 10 bases identical to TRBD1. The J segment lost 3 bases and the V segment lost 6 bases, leaving 8 bases of the junction unmatched. Germline CDR1 and CDR2: MDHEN and SYDVKM. The CDR3 is 15 amino acids. In DNA, the CDR3 is TGTGCCAGCAGCCCCTCCGGGACAGGGGTCTACGAGCAGTACGTC. Translation gives CASSPSGTGVYEQYV.

This chain links TRBV19 with TRBJ2-5; 8 bases fit TRBD1. The V segment lost 1 base and the J segment 2 bases; nucleotides outside the gene matches: 3. Per germline, CDR1 LNHDA and CDR2 SQIVND (reference sequence). CDR3 size: 15 residues. CDR3 DNA sequence: TGTGCCAGTAGTATAGGCGGACAGGGACAAGAGACCCAGTACTTC. Its translation: CASSIGGQGQETQYF.

This clone came up a few times. V and J are TRBV28 and TRBJ2-5, with a weak D call TRBD1 (6 bases). This CDR3 is built from 12 residues. V was cut by 5 bases and J by 5 bases, with 9 bases left in between. CDR1 and CDR2 from the germline V gene are MDHEN and SYDVKM. CDR3 loop: CASSQGYETQYF. CDR3 nucleotide sequence: TGTGCCAGCAGTCAGGGGTACGAGACCCAGTACTTC.

This clone came up once. The V gene is TRBV28, the J gene TRBJ1-1, with D possibly being TRBD1 (5 bases). V lost 5 bases and J lost 0, with 7 bases in between. CDR1 and CDR2 from the germline V gene are MDHEN and SYDVKM. This CDR3 spans 13 amino acids. CDR3 protein: CASSKQVNTEAFF. CDR3 DNA: TGTGCCAGCAGTAAACAGGTGAACACTGAAGCTTTCTTT.

The DNA of the CDR3 is TGTGCCAGCAGCTTAGCGGCGAGGGACACTGAAGCTTTCTTT. It is translated as CASSLAARDTEAFF. This rearrangement joins TRBV7-9 to TRBJ1-1; D unclear. CDR3 length equals 14 residues. The germline gives CDR1 SEHNR, CDR2 FQNEAQ (reference sequence). Trimming pared 0 bases from V and 3 bases from J, leaving 8 bases between.

This chain joins TRBV15 and TRBJ2-5; D remains ambiguous. The DNA end lines up better with TRBJ2-7; the J call may be wrong. The germline V gene encodes CDR1 LNHNV and CDR2 YYDKDF (reference sequence). The CDR3 length is 15 residues. This chain's CDR3 is CATSRGIVTDYEQYF. CDR3 coding DNA: TGTGCCACCAGCAGAGGGATTGTTACAGATTACGAGCAGTACTTC.